A selection of T cell receptor beta chains follows, all from one sample in a study of T cell repertoires in cytomegalovirus infection. TCRdb reprocessed the reads with MiXCR, giving one entry per CDR3 protein. The data hold nearly 650,000 distinct CDR3 sequences, with roughly 26% observed a single time. The material sequenced was CD8+ T cells from PBMCs. Receptors originate from a human donor in good health (CMV status not recorded). Some clones in this sample may be carry-over from other donors' samples. Both conserved end residues are part of each CDR3. The order of the fields is V gene, clone size, J gene, CDR3 protein. Rows may omit the clone size; those that give it use once, few, many or a size class.

v_gene: TRBV7-1; abundance: .; j_gene: TRBJ1-1; CDR3aa: CASSHGGMVDTEAFF
v_gene: TRBV6-5; abundance: .; j_gene: TRBJ2-3; CDR3aa: CASSNSRRARSSTDTQYF
v_gene: TRBV29-1; abundance: .; j_gene: TRBJ2-1; CDR3aa: CSVDLKYEQFF
v_gene: TRBV20-1; abundance: .; j_gene: TRBJ2-7; CDR3aa: CSASRGGTEYLSSYEQYF
v_gene: TRBV2; abundance: many; j_gene: TRBJ2-3; CDR3aa: CASKGRDLLRPTDTQYF
v_gene: TRBV28; abundance: few; j_gene: TRBJ1-2; CDR3aa: CASSLTDRGNYGYTF
v_gene: TRBV4-1; abundance: few; j_gene: TRBJ1-1; CDR3aa: CASSHSNRANTEAFF
v_gene: TRBV6-2/TRBV6-3; abundance: .; j_gene: TRBJ1-2; CDR3aa: CASSANFGTVSSF
v_gene: TRBV28; abundance: many; j_gene: TRBJ2-1; CDR3aa: CASSFPGLAEEQFF
v_gene: TRBV20-1; abundance: few; j_gene: TRBJ2-7; CDR3aa: CSAWDRHTTYEQYF
v_gene: TRBV5-1; abundance: few; j_gene: TRBJ1-1; CDR3aa: CASSSGVGPLNTEAFF
v_gene: TRBV2; abundance: .; j_gene: TRBJ2-1; CDR3aa: CAKAGRGTYNEQFF
v_gene: TRBV14; abundance: few; j_gene: TRBJ2-1; CDR3aa: CASSQAGGRIRNEQFF
v_gene: TRBV7-9; abundance: many; j_gene: TRBJ2-1; CDR3aa: CASSLAPGQGTAF
v_gene: TRBV24-1; abundance: many; j_gene: TRBJ1-1; CDR3aa: CATSPRTDWEAFF
v_gene: TRBV12-3/TRBV12-4; abundance: .; j_gene: TRBJ2-2; CDR3aa: CASSTGASVDAGELFF
v_gene: TRBV7-9; abundance: .; j_gene: TRBJ2-1; CDR3aa: CASSWATSWNVLINEQFF
v_gene: TRBV12-3/TRBV12-4; abundance: .; j_gene: TRBJ2-2; CDR3aa: CANSPLRGELFF